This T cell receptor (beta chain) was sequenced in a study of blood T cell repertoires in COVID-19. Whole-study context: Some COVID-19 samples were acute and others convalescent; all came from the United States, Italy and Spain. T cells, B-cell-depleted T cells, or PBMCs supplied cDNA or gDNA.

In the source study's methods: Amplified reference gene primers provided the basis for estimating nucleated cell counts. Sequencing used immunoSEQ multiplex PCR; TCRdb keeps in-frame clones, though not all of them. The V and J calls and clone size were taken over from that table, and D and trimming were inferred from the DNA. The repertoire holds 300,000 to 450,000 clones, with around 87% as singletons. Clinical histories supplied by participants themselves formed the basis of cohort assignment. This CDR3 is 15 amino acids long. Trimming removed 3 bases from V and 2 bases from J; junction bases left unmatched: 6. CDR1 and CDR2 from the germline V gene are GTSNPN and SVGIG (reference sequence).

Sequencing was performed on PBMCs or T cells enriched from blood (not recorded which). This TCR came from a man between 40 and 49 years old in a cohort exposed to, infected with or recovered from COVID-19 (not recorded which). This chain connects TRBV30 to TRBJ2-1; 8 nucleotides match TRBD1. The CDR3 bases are TGTGCCTGGAGCCCCCGGGACAGGCCCTACAATGAGCAGTTCTTC. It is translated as CAWSPRDRPYNEQFF.